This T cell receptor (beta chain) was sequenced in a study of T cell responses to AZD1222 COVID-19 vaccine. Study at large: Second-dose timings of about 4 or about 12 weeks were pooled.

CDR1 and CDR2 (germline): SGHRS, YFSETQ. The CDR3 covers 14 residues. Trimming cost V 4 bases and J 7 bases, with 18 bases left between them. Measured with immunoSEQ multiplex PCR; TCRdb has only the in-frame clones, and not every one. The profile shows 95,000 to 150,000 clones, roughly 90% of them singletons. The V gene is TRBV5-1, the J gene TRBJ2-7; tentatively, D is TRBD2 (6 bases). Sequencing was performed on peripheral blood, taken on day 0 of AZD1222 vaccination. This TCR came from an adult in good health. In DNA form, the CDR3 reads TGCGCCAGCAGCCCGGGGACTGATTTACGGGAGCAGTACTTC. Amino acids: CASSPGTDLREQYF.